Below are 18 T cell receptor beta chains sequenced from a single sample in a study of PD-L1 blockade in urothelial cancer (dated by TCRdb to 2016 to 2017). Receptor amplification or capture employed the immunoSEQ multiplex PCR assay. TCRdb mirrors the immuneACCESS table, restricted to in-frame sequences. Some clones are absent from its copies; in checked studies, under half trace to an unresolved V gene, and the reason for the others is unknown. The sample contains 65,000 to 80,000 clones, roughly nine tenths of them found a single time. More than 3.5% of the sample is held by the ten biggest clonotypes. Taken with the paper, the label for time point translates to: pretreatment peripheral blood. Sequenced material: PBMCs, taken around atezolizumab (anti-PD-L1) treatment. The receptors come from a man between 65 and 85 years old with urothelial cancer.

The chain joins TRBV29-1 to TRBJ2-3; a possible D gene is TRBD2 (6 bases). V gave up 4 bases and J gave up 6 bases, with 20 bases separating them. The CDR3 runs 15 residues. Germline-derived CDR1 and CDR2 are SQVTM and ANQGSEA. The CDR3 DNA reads TGCAGCGTTGCCGTGCCACAGCGGGCGAGGGATACGCAGTATTTT. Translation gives CSVAVPQRARDTQYF.

CDR3 nucleotide sequence: TGTGCCAGCAGTCGCGACAGGGGCGACTATGGCTACACCTTC. Translating gives CASSRDRGDYGYTF. The chain uses TRBV28 and TRBJ1-2, with 8 bases identical to TRBD1. V lost 5 bases, J lost 3 bases, and 5 bases stayed unmatched. CDR1 MDHEN and CDR2 SYDVKM come from the germline V gene. The CDR3 loop spans 14 amino acids.

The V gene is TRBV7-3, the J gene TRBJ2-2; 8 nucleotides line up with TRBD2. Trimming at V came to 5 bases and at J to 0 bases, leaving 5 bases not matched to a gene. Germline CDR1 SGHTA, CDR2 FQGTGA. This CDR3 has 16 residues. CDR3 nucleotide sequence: TGTGCCAGCAGCCCGCAAGCGGGGGCGAACACCGGGGAGCTGTTTTTT. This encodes CASSPQAGANTGELFF.

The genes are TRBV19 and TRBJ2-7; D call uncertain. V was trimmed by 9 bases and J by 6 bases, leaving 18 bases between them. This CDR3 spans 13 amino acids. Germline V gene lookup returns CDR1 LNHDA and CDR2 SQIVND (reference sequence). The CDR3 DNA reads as TGTGCCAGCGCCGACCCACCCTCGGGCGAGCAGTACTTC. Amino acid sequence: CASADPPSGEQYF.

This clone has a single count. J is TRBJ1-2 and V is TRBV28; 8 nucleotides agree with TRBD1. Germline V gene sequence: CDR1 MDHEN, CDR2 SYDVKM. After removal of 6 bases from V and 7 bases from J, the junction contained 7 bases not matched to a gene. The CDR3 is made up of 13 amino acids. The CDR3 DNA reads TGTGCCAGCAGCGGACAGGGAGTGATTGGCTACACCTTC. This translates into CASSGQGVIGYTF.

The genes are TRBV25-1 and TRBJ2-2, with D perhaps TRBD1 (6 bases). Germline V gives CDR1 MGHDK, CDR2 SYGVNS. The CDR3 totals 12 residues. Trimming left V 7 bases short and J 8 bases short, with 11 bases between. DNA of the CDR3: TGTGCCAGCACCCGAGGGGGAGGGGAGCTGTTTTTT. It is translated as CASTRGGGELFF.

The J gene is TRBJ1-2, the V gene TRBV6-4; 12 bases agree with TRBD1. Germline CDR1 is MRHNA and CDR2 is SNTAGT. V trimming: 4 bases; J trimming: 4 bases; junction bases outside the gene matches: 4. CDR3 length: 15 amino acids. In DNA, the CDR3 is TGTGCCAGCAGTGCTTCGGGACAGGGGGCCTATGGCTACACCTTC. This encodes CASSASGQGAYGYTF.

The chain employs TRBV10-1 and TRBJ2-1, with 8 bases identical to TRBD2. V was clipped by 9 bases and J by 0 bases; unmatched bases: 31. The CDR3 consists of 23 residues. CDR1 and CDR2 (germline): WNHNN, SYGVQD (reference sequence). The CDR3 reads CASTRPRGLDLGGKRGSYNEQFF. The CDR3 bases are TGCGCCAGTACCAGACCAAGGGGACTAGACCTAGGGGGGAAAAGGGGCTCCTACAATGAGCAGTTCTTC.

The CDR3 coding sequence is TGTGCCAGCACGAAGGGACTAGCGGCTACAGATACGCAGTATTTT. Translated: CASTKGLAATDTQYF. V usage is TRBV2 and J usage is TRBJ2-3; 11 bases align to TRBD2. J gave up 3 bases and V 7 bases, and 6 bases lay outside the gene matches. Germline V lookup: CDR1 SNHLY, CDR2 FYNNEI. CDR3 size: 15 residues.

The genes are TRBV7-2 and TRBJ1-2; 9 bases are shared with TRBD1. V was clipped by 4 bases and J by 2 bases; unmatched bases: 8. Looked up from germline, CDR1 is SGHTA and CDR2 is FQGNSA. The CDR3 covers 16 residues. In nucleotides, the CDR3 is TGTGCCAGCAGCTCCCTAAGGGACAGGGCGAACTATGGCTACACCTTC. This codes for CASSSLRDRANYGYTF.

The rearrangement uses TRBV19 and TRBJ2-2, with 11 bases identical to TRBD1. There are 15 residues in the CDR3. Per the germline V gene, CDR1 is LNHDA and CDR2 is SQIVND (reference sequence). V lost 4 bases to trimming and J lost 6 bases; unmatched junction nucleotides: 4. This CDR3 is CASSRPGQGAGELFF. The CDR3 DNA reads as TGTGCCAGTAGTAGACCGGGACAGGGGGCCGGGGAGCTGTTTTTT.

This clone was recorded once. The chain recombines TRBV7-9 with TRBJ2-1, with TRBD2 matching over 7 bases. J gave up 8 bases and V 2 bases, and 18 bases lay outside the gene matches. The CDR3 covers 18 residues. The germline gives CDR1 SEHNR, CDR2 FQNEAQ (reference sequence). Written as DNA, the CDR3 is TGTGCCAGCAGCTTAAGTGTGGGAGGGCCAATGGGAGGCGATGAGCAGTTCTTC. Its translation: CASSLSVGGPMGGDEQFF. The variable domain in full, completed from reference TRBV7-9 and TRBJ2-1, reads DTGVSQNPRHKITKRGQNVTFRCDPISEHNRLYWYRQTLGQGPEFLTYFQNEAQLEKSRLLSDRFSAERPKGSFSTLEIQRTEQGDSAMYLCASSLSVGGPMGGDEQFFGPGTRLTVL.

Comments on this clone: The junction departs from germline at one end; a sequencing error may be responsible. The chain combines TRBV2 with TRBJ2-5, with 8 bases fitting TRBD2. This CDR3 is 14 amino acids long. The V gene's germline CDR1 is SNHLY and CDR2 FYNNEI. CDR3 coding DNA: TGTGCCAGCAGTGCAAGCGGGGGCGCAGCCCGGGTGGACTTC. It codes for CASSASGGAARVDF.

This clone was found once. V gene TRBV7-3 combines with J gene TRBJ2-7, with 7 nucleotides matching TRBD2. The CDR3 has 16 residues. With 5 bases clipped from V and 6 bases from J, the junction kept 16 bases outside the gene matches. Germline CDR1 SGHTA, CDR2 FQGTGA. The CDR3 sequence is CASSPEIPGLNLEQYF. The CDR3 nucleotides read TGTGCCAGCAGCCCCGAAATTCCGGGACTAAACCTCGAGCAGTACTTC.

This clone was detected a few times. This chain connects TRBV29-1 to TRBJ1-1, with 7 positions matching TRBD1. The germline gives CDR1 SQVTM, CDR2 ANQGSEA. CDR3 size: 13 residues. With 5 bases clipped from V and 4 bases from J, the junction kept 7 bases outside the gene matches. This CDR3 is CSVQGGLATEAFF. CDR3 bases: TGCAGCGTTCAAGGGGGCTTGGCCACTGAAGCTTTCTTT.

The CDR3 coding sequence is TGTGCCAGCAGCGGAGAGGGTTATGGCTACACCTTC. Protein sequence: CASSGEGYGYTF. The J gene is TRBJ1-2, the V gene TRBV7-3; the D is unclear. V lost 5 bases and J lost 5, with 9 bases in between. The CDR3 extends over 12 amino acids. Germline CDR1 and CDR2: SGHTA and FQGTGA.

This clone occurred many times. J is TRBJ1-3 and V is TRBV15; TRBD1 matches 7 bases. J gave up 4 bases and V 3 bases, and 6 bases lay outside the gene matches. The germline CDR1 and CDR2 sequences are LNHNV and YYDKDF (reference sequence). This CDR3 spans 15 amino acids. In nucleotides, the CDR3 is TGTGCCACCAGCAGGACAGGGATTGACGGAAACACCATATATTTT. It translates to CATSRTGIDGNTIYF.

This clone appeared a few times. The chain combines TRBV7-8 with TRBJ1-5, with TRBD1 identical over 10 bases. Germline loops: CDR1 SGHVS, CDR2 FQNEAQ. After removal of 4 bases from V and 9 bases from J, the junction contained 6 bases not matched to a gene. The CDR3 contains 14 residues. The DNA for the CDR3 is TGTGCCAGCAGCTACCGGACAGGGGGAGGGCCCCAGCATTTT. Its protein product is CASSYRTGGGPQHF.